This is a list of T cell receptor beta chains from one sample in a study of long-term antiretroviral therapy in people with HIV. Repertoires were generated with immunoSEQ multiplex PCR, while TCRdb's copy carries only in-frame clones and drops some. The data show more than 20,000 clones, 70% to 85% seen once. The source was unsorted PBMCs, collected 0.5 years after starting antiretroviral therapy. Receptors originate from a man aged 18 to 30 with HIV. Both conserved end residues are part of each CDR3. The order of the fields is CDR3 protein, CDR3 DNA, D gene, clone size, V gene, J gene. A D gene is named only where the DNA matches it firmly. Clone size is given for some rows only: seen once, a few or many times, or a class if the clone is expanded.

CDR3 protein: CASNTLGGNQETQYF; CDR3 DNA: TGTGCCAGCAACACACTGGGGGGGAACCAAGAGACCCAGTACTTC; D gene: TRBD2; clone size: .; V gene: TRBV9; J gene: TRBJ2-5
CDR3 protein: CASSASGSTDTQYF; CDR3 DNA: TGTGCCAGCAGTGCTAGCGGGAGCACAGATACGCAGTATTTT; D gene: TRBD2; clone size: .; V gene: TRBV6-4; J gene: TRBJ2-3
CDR3 protein: CASSPLADETQYF; CDR3 DNA: TGTGCCAGCTCACCCCTGGCGGATGAGACCCAGTACTTC; D gene: .; clone size: .; V gene: TRBV18; J gene: TRBJ2-5
CDR3 protein: CAWSVSSDSTGELFF; CDR3 DNA: TGTGCCTGGAGTGTGTCGAGCGACTCCACCGGGGAGCTGTTTTTT; D gene: .; clone size: .; V gene: TRBV30; J gene: TRBJ2-2
CDR3 protein: CASTAPSVSNEQFF; CDR3 DNA: TGTGCCAGTACTGCTCCATCCGTCAGTAATGAGCAGTTCTTC; D gene: .; clone size: .; V gene: TRBV19; J gene: TRBJ2-1
CDR3 protein: CASSPEGNYGYTF; CDR3 DNA: TGTGCCAGCTCACCGGAGGGGAACTATGGCTACACCTTC; D gene: .; clone size: .; V gene: TRBV18; J gene: TRBJ1-2
CDR3 protein: CASCLNYGYTF; CDR3 DNA: TGTGCCAGCTGCCTTAACTATGGCTACACCTTC; D gene: .; clone size: few; V gene: TRBV2; J gene: TRBJ1-2
CDR3 protein: CASSLGYMNTEAFF; CDR3 DNA: TGTGCCAGCAGTTTAGGCTACATGAACACTGAAGCTTTCTTT; D gene: .; clone size: .; V gene: TRBV27; J gene: TRBJ1-1
CDR3 protein: CASSLTGPLYEQYF; CDR3 DNA: TGTGCCAGCAGCCTGACAGGACCCCTCTACGAGCAGTACTTC; D gene: .; clone size: .; V gene: TRBV28; J gene: TRBJ2-7
CDR3 protein: CASSRQVTNEKLFF; CDR3 DNA: TGTGCCAGCAGCCGACAGGTGACTAATGAAAAACTGTTTTTT; D gene: .; clone size: .; V gene: TRBV6-5; J gene: TRBJ1-4
CDR3 protein: CASSIEDRGYYGYTF; CDR3 DNA: TGTGCCAGTAGTATAGAGGACAGGGGGTACTATGGCTACACCTTC; D gene: TRBD1; clone size: .; V gene: TRBV19; J gene: TRBJ1-2
CDR3 protein: CASSSQPGTYEQYF; CDR3 DNA: TGTGCCAGCAGTTCTCAGCCGGGGACCTACGAGCAGTACTTC; D gene: .; clone size: .; V gene: TRBV6-5; J gene: TRBJ2-7
CDR3 protein: CATSTGGQGLYEQYF; CDR3 DNA: TGTGCCACCAGCACAGGGGGACAGGGTCTCTACGAGCAGTACTTC; D gene: TRBD1; clone size: .; V gene: TRBV15; J gene: TRBJ2-7
CDR3 protein: CASSQSGTGVGEQYF; CDR3 DNA: TGCGCCAGCAGCCAATCCGGGACAGGGGTTGGAGAGCAGTACTTC; D gene: TRBD1; clone size: .; V gene: TRBV4-3; J gene: TRBJ2-7
CDR3 protein: CASSALAGVFAETQYF; CDR3 DNA: TGTGCCAGCAGCGCCCTAGCGGGAGTTTTTGCAGAGACCCAGTACTTC; D gene: TRBD2; clone size: .; V gene: TRBV7-3; J gene: TRBJ2-5
CDR3 protein: CASSSLAETYNEQFF; CDR3 DNA: TGTGCCAGCAGTTCCTTAGCGGAAACCTACAATGAGCAGTTCTTC; D gene: .; clone size: .; V gene: TRBV28; J gene: TRBJ2-1
CDR3 protein: CASSLARDRSSYEQYF; CDR3 DNA: TGTGCCAGCAGCTTAGCCAGAGACAGGAGCTCCTACGAGCAGTACTTC; D gene: .; clone size: few; V gene: TRBV11-1; J gene: TRBJ2-7
CDR3 protein: CSALQGLGQPQHF; CDR3 DNA: TGCAGCGCGTTACAGGGGTTGGGTCAGCCCCAGCATTTT; D gene: TRBD1; clone size: .; V gene: TRBV29-1; J gene: TRBJ1-5
CDR3 protein: CASSLAGDYNEQFF; CDR3 DNA: TGTGCCAGCAGCTTAGCGGGGGATTACAATGAGCAGTTCTTC; D gene: TRBD2; clone size: .; V gene: TRBV7-3; J gene: TRBJ2-1
CDR3 protein: CSVDGGENIQYF; CDR3 DNA: TGCAGCGTTGATGGGGGGGAAAACATTCAGTACTTC; D gene: TRBD2; clone size: .; V gene: TRBV29-1; J gene: TRBJ2-4
CDR3 protein: CASSLPGDLNTEAFF; CDR3 DNA: TGCGCCAGCAGCCTGCCCGGGGATCTGAACACTGAAGCTTTCTTT; D gene: .; clone size: .; V gene: TRBV4-1; J gene: TRBJ1-1
CDR3 protein: CSVEEGTGYEQYF; CDR3 DNA: TGCAGCGTTGAAGAAGGTACGGGCTACGAGCAGTACTTC; D gene: .; clone size: .; V gene: TRBV29-1; J gene: TRBJ2-7
CDR3 protein: CASSLAGTGGYNEQFF; CDR3 DNA: TGTGCCAGCAGCTTGGCCGGGACAGGGGGTTACAATGAGCAGTTCTTC; D gene: TRBD1; clone size: .; V gene: TRBV7-6; J gene: TRBJ2-1
CDR3 protein: CASSLGQGSEKLFF; CDR3 DNA: TGCGCCAGCAGCTTGGGGCAGGGGAGTGAAAAACTGTTTTTT; D gene: .; clone size: .; V gene: TRBV5-1; J gene: TRBJ1-4
CDR3 protein: CASSEGYRGAFF; CDR3 DNA: TGTGCCAGCAGTGAAGGGTATAGGGGTGCTTTCTTT; D gene: .; clone size: .; V gene: TRBV25-1; J gene: TRBJ1-1
CDR3 protein: CASGGTSGTTDTQYF; CDR3 DNA: TGTGCCAGCGGTGGGACTAGCGGGACCACAGATACGCAGTATTTT; D gene: TRBD2; clone size: .; V gene: TRBV11-2; J gene: TRBJ2-3
CDR3 protein: CASSRGLAGGFEQFF; CDR3 DNA: TGCGCCAGCAGCCGAGGACTAGCGGGAGGCTTCGAGCAGTTCTTC; D gene: TRBD2; clone size: once; V gene: TRBV4-3; J gene: TRBJ2-1
CDR3 protein: CASSYPYTEAFF; CDR3 DNA: TGTGCCAGCAGCTACCCGTACACTGAAGCTTTCTTT; D gene: .; clone size: .; V gene: TRBV5-6; J gene: TRBJ1-1
CDR3 protein: CASSPKVGLSRDEQFF; CDR3 DNA: TGTGCCAGCAGCCCGAAGGTTGGACTTTCTCGCGATGAGCAGTTCTTC; D gene: .; clone size: .; V gene: TRBV7-2; J gene: TRBJ2-1
CDR3 protein: CASRGGNDEQYF; CDR3 DNA: TGTGCCAGCAGGGGAGGCAATGACGAGCAGTACTTC; D gene: .; clone size: .; V gene: TRBV2; J gene: TRBJ2-7
CDR3 protein: CASSSGYRAYNEQFF; CDR3 DNA: TGTGCCAGCAGTTCGGGCTACCGGGCCTACAATGAGCAGTTCTTC; D gene: .; clone size: once; V gene: TRBV6-5; J gene: TRBJ2-1
CDR3 protein: CASSLNTLGRTGELFF; CDR3 DNA: TGTGCCAGCAGCCTAAATACTCTGGGGAGAACCGGGGAGCTGTTTTTT; D gene: .; clone size: .; V gene: TRBV7-9; J gene: TRBJ2-2
CDR3 protein: CASSQALPGDEQYF; CDR3 DNA: TGTGCCAGCAGCCAAGCCCTTCCGGGAGACGAGCAGTACTTC; D gene: .; clone size: .; V gene: TRBV16; J gene: TRBJ2-7
CDR3 protein: CASSLQGNTGELFF; CDR3 DNA: TGTGCCAGCAGTTTACAGGGGAACACCGGGGAGCTGTTTTTT; D gene: .; clone size: few; V gene: TRBV9; J gene: TRBJ2-2
CDR3 protein: CASSLGRTGDSYEQYF; CDR3 DNA: TGTGCCAGCAGCTTAGGTCGGACAGGGGACTCCTACGAGCAGTACTTC; D gene: TRBD1; clone size: .; V gene: TRBV11-2; J gene: TRBJ2-7
CDR3 protein: CASSVEARGWPPLHF; CDR3 DNA: TGTGCCAGCAGCGTAGAGGCCAGGGGATGGCCACCCCTCCACTTT; D gene: .; clone size: .; V gene: TRBV9; J gene: TRBJ1-6
CDR3 protein: CASSVMGGAPTDTQYF; CDR3 DNA: TGTGCCAGCAGCGTTATGGGCGGAGCCCCCACAGATACGCAGTATTTT; D gene: .; clone size: once; V gene: TRBV9; J gene: TRBJ2-3
CDR3 protein: CASSIPGGEQYF; CDR3 DNA: TGTGCCAGTAGTATACCCGGCGGGGAGCAGTACTTC; D gene: .; clone size: .; V gene: TRBV19; J gene: TRBJ2-7
CDR3 protein: CASSQLTGNEQFF; CDR3 DNA: TGTGCCAGCAGCCAACTGACGGGGAATGAGCAGTTCTTC; D gene: .; clone size: .; V gene: TRBV7-3; J gene: TRBJ2-1
CDR3 protein: CASSDHSSGRTDTQYF; CDR3 DNA: TGTGCCAGCAGTGACCATTCTAGCGGGAGGACAGATACGCAGTATTTT; D gene: TRBD2; clone size: once; V gene: TRBV6-4; J gene: TRBJ2-3
CDR3 protein: CASQGQGDTQYF; CDR3 DNA: TGTGCCAGCCAGGGACAGGGAGATACGCAGTATTTT; D gene: TRBD1; clone size: .; V gene: TRBV7-9; J gene: TRBJ2-3
CDR3 protein: CASSLARDGYNEQFF; CDR3 DNA: TGTGCCAGCAGCTTAGCTCGGGACGGTTACAATGAGCAGTTCTTC; D gene: .; clone size: .; V gene: TRBV7-9; J gene: TRBJ2-1
CDR3 protein: CAWNGDDYGYTF; CDR3 DNA: TGTGCCTGGAACGGGGACGACTATGGCTACACCTTC; D gene: .; clone size: .; V gene: TRBV30; J gene: TRBJ1-2
CDR3 protein: CASSFTSGSYYEQYF; CDR3 DNA: TGTGCCAGCAGCTTTACTAGCGGCTCTTACTACGAGCAGTACTTC; D gene: TRBD2; clone size: .; V gene: TRBV5-5; J gene: TRBJ2-7
CDR3 protein: CASSLDGRWGDTQYF; CDR3 DNA: TGCGCCAGCAGCTTGGACGGGAGATGGGGAGATACGCAGTATTTT; D gene: .; clone size: .; V gene: TRBV5-1; J gene: TRBJ2-3
CDR3 protein: CASSLEPPGEQYF; CDR3 DNA: TGTGCCAGCAGCTTAGAGCCTCCTGGCGAGCAGTACTTC; D gene: .; clone size: .; V gene: TRBV11-2; J gene: TRBJ2-7
CDR3 protein: CASSQEGRIYEQYF; CDR3 DNA: TGCGCCAGCAGCCAGGAGGGAAGAATTTACGAGCAGTACTTC; D gene: .; clone size: .; V gene: TRBV4-1; J gene: TRBJ2-7
CDR3 protein: CASSSRQGVRTGELFF; CDR3 DNA: TGTGCCAGCAGCTCCCGACAGGGGGTTCGGACCGGGGAGCTGTTTTTT; D gene: TRBD1; clone size: .; V gene: TRBV7-6; J gene: TRBJ2-2
CDR3 protein: CASSELGQGFEKLFF; CDR3 DNA: TGTGCCAGCAGTGAATTAGGACAGGGGTTTGAAAAACTGTTTTTT; D gene: TRBD1; clone size: once; V gene: TRBV6-1; J gene: TRBJ1-4
CDR3 protein: CASSSTPGIDGTDTQYF; CDR3 DNA: TGTGCCAGCAGCTCAACCCCCGGGATTGACGGGACAGATACGCAGTATTTT; D gene: .; clone size: once; V gene: TRBV7-9; J gene: TRBJ2-3
CDR3 protein: CASSLMRASGVYEQYF; CDR3 DNA: TGTGCCAGCAGCTTAATGCGGGCGTCAGGGGTCTACGAGCAGTACTTC; D gene: .; clone size: .; V gene: TRBV7-2; J gene: TRBJ2-7